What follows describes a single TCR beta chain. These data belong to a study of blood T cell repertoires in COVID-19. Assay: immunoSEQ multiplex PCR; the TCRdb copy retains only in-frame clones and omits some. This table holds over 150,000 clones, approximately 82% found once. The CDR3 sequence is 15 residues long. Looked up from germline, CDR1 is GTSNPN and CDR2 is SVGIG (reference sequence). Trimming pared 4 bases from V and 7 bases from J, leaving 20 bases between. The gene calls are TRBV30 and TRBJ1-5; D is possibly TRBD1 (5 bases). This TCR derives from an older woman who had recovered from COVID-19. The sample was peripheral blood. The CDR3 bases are TGTGCCTGGAACCCAGCGGGGCGGTTGGGCCAGCCCCAGCATTTT. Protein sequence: CAWNPAGRLGQPQHF.